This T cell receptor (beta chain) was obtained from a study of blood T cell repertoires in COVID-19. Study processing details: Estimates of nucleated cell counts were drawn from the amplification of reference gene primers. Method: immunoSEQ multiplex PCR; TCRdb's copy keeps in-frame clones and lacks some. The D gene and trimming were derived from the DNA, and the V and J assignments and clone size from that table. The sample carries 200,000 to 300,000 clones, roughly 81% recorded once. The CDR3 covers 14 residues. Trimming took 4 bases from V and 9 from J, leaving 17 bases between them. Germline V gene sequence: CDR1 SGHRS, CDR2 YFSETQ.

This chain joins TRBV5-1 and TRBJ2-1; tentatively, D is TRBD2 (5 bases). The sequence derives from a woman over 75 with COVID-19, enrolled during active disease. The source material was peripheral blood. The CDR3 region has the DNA TGCGCCAGCAGCCCGTGGCCTAGAGGGAGTGAGCAGTTCTTC. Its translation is CASSPWPRGSEQFF.